This T cell receptor beta chain was recovered during a study of vaccination and CD4 T cells after COVID-19. An Oncomine TCR Beta short-read assay was used to sequence the DNA from cultured CD4+ T cells. Once CD4+ T cells had been cultured, genomic DNA was extracted from them. MiXCR, applied by TCRdb to the PCR reads, yields one record per CDR3 protein. The sample consists of 20,000 to 30,000 distinct CDR3 sequences, about 40% of them appearing once. Treatment specified: roughly ten-day PBMC culture with coronavirus spike peptide pools or control peptides (ViraFEST assay). The CDR3 loop spans 16 amino acids. The trim removed 5 bases at V and 7 bases at J, leaving 11 bases unmatched. Germline lookup yields CDR1 SGHAT and CDR2 FQNNGV. This clonotype was picked up a small number of times. Its specificity is not known.

The rearrangement joins TRBV11-2 to TRBJ1-1; TRBD1 matches at 12 bases. Material: CD4+ T cells from blood, cultured in vitro. The receptor was isolated from a human donor who had recovered from COVID-19. The CDR3 nucleotides read TGTGCCAGCAGCCTACGGGACAGGGGGCCTCTTGATGAAGCTTTCTTT. Its protein product is CASSLRDRGPLDEAFF.